The clone carrying this TCR beta chain occurred a few times. V was pared by 6 bases and J by 7 bases, with 8 bases of the junction left unmatched. The CDR3 extends over 13 amino acids. The sample originates from a study of T-cell reconstitution after alpha-beta-depleted transplantation in children. Construction of the TCRbeta library involved unique molecular identifiers. TCRdb independently ran MiXCR on the PCR reads; one entry per CDR3 protein. The table lists about 610,000 distinct CDR3 sequences, under 12% of them singletons. The source of this sequence is a human donor who donated a stem cell graft to a child with acute myeloid leukemia. The sequencing used PBMCs from the stem cell graft donor, collected from the stem cell graft. The chain recombines TRBV12-3 or TRBV12-4 with TRBJ1-2; TRBD1 aligns across 7 bases. CDR3 DNA: TGTGCCAGCAGCCAGACAGGGAGAGGTGGCTACACCTTC. The encoded protein is CASSQTGRGGYTF.